The clone carrying this T cell receptor beta chain occurred once. The antigen is unknown. Each CDR3 protein is one row after TCRdb ran MiXCR on the RT-PCR reads. The data hold about 310,000 distinct CDR3 sequences, with 20% to 25% observed a single time. This entry belongs to a study of response to subunit inactivated influenza vaccine. Findings and limits, study-wide: Seasonal influenza vaccination, on each occasion, was suggested by the authors to recruit few new T cells.

This TCR was sampled from a man between 50 and 69 years old who received an inactivated influenza vaccine. Sequencing was performed on PBMCs from blood, taken about 20 months after vaccination.

DNA of the CDR3: TGTGCCAGCAGCGAGGGCTACACCTTC. Encoded protein: CASSEGYTF. The genes are TRBV4-2 and TRBJ1-2; D unclear. Germline assignment: CDR1 LGHNA and CDR2 YNFKEQ. The CDR3 length is 9 residues. The V end was cut by 5 bases, the J end by 8 bases, with 3 bases between.